The source of this T cell receptor beta chain is a study of blood T cell repertoires in COVID-19. Overall study: Material from acute and convalescent COVID-19 was sourced from the United States, Italy and Spain. In each case, the material was cDNA or gDNA derived from T cells, B-cell-depleted T cells, or PBMCs.

Authors' data handling: The assay estimated nucleated cells by amplifying reference gene primers. The repertoire was sequenced with immunoSEQ multiplex PCR; TCRdb's copy has only in-frame clones and lacks some. Clone size and the V and J calls come from that table; the DNA yielded D and trimming. The sample consists of fewer than 250,000 clones, 70% to 90% of them appearing once. Germline lookup yields CDR1 LGHDT and CDR2 YNNKEL (reference sequence). The CDR3 runs 17 residues. Losses at the gene ends were 0 bases for V and 9 bases for J; bases not matched to a gene: 11. The clonotype comes from a woman aged 55-70 years with active or convalescent COVID-19. The specimen sequenced was peripheral blood. The J gene is TRBJ1-6, the V gene TRBV3-1 (or the pseudogene TRBV3-2); 7 positions match TRBD1. The CDR3 reads CASSQDPPTGVTSPLHF. DNA for the CDR3: TGTGCCAGCAGCCAAGACCCCCCAACAGGGGTAACTTCACCCCTCCACTTT.